This T cell receptor beta chain was retrieved from a study of T cells after yellow fever vaccination. Findings and caveats of the study: Re-detected after boosting: most primary clones, 95% to 98% of CD4 and under 90% of CD8.

Note on this clonotype: As yet, its antigen is unknown.

The authors made TCR cDNA by 5'RACE template switching, adding a universal primer site and UMIs. TCRdb redid the calling of the 5' RACE reads with MiXCR, one entry per CDR3 protein. The table has about 510,000 distinct CDR3 sequences, 21% seen once; the top ten hold 16%. CDR1 SNHLY and CDR2 FYNNEI come from the germline V gene. V lost 2 bases and J lost 5, with 15 bases in between. There are 15 residues in the CDR3. This receptor was obtained from a man aged 18-30 years who received the YFV17D yellow fever vaccine. V gene TRBV2 combines with J gene TRBJ2-5, with D possibly matching TRBD1 (6 bases). Specimen: PBMCs, collected more than 20 days after the first yellow fever vaccination. Here the CDR3 reads CASSEHREESETQYF. The CDR3 DNA follows: TGTGCCAGCAGTGAACACAGGGAAGAAAGCGAGACCCAGTACTTC.